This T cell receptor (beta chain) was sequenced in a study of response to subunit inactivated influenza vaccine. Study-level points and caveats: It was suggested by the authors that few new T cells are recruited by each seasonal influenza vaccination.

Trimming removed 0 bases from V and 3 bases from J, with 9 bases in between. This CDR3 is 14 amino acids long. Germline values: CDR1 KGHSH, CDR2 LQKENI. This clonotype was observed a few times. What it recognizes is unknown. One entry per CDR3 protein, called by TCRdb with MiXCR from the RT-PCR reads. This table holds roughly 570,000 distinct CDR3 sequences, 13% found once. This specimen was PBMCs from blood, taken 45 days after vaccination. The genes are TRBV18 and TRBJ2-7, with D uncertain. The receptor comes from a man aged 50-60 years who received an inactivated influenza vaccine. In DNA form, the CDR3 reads TGTGCCAGCTCACCACCGATCAGATTCTACGAGCAGTACTTC. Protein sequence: CASSPPIRFYEQYF.